Listed below are T cell receptor beta chains from one sample, sequenced in a study of shared clonotypes between healthy human individuals. Sequencing was performed with immunoSEQ multiplex PCR; in TCRdb, only in-frame clones are kept and a portion is missing. Of roughly 2.6 million clones listed, just over 90% are singletons. The sample consisted of naive CD4+ T cells sorted from blood. The origin of the receptors is a man aged 18 to 30 in good health. The CDR3 runs from the conserved cysteine through the conserved F or W. The order of the fields is D gene, clone size, V gene, J gene, CDR3 DNA, CDR3 protein. A D gene is named only where the DNA matches it firmly. Not every row has a clone size; where given, it reads once, few, many or a size class.

>NA|once|TRBV27|TRBJ2-7
TGTGCCAGCAGTTTAGCCCTCTTGGCTCACAGGGTCTCCTACGAGCAGTACTTC
CASSLALLAHRVSYEQYF
>TRBD1|NA|TRBV7-2|TRBJ2-1
TGTGCCAGCAGCTTAGCGGCCCTACAGGGGCCCTCGGATGAGCAGTTCTTC
CASSLAALQGPSDEQFF
>TRBD1|few|TRBV30|TRBJ1-6
TGTGCCTGGAGGCCGGGACAGGGTAATTCACCCCTCCACTTT
CAWRPGQGNSPLHF
>TRBD2|NA|TRBV5-1|TRBJ2-2
TGCGCCAGCAGCTTGAGACTAGCGGGAAAATCGAACACCGGGGAGCTGTTTTTT
CASSLRLAGKSNTGELFF
>NA|NA|TRBV5-6|TRBJ1-5
TGTGCCAGCAGCCTTACAGGCGGCGGGGGCAATCAGCCCCAGCATTTT
CASSLTGGGGNQPQHF
>NA|once|TRBV18|TRBJ1-4
TGTGCCAGCTCACCAGCAGGAACTAATGAAAAACTGTTTTTT
CASSPAGTNEKLFF
>TRBD1|NA|TRBV29-1|TRBJ1-5
TGCAGCGCCCAGGTTGGACAGGGCAATCAGCCCCAGCATTTT
CSAQVGQGNQPQHF
>NA|NA|TRBV28|TRBJ1-2
TGTGCCAGCAGTTTATCGCTCCAGGGTAACGGCTACACCTTC
CASSLSLQGNGYTF
>NA|NA|TRBV10-3|TRBJ1-1
TGTGCCATCAGTGAGCAAGGGGGAGGTGGGACTGAAGCTTTCTTT
CAISEQGGGGTEAFF
>NA|NA|TRBV9|TRBJ2-2
TGTGCCAGCAGCGTAGACAAGGGGGGCCTTAAGGCCGGGGAGCTGTTTTTT
CASSVDKGGLKAGELFF
>NA|few|TRBV28|TRBJ1-2
TGTGCCAGCAGTCCCCGCAGGGGCTCTGGCTACACCTTC
CASSPRRGSGYTF
>NA|NA|TRBV15|TRBJ2-5
TGTGCCACCAGCAGCGGGAGTTGGGAGACCCAGTACTTC
CATSSGSWETQYF
>NA|NA|TRBV2|TRBJ2-1
TGTGCCAGCCAACAGGACACGAGCTCCTACAATGAGCAGTTCTTC
CASQQDTSSYNEQFF
>NA|NA|TRBV13|TRBJ1-1
TGTGCCAGCAGCGAGCCCAGTAAGGGTGGGACTGAAGCTTTCTTT
CASSEPSKGGTEAFF
>NA|NA|TRBV6-1|TRBJ2-5
TGTGCCAGCAGTGAACTGGGACCCTCCCTAGGGGAGACCCAGTACTTC
CASSELGPSLGETQYF
>NA|NA|TRBV20-1|TRBJ2-7
TGCAGTGCGCGCGGACATTACGAGCAGTACTTC
CSARGHYEQYF
>TRBD1|few|TRBV6-5|TRBJ1-6
TGTGCCAGCAGTTCCCGGGACAGGGATAATTCACCCCTCCACTTT
CASSSRDRDNSPLHF
>NA|NA|TRBV5-1|TRBJ1-3
TGCGCCAGCAGCTTAACAGGAAACACCATATATTTT
CASSLTGNTIYF
>NA|NA|TRBV18|TRBJ1-1
TGTGCCAGCTCACTACATAGGGGTTCTGAAGCTTTCTTT
CASSLHRGSEAFF
>TRBD2|NA|TRBV7-9|TRBJ2-6
TGTGCCAGCAGCTTTAGGCCGGGACTAGCTACTGGGGCCAACGTCCTGACTTTC
CASSFRPGLATGANVLTF
>NA|NA|TRBV30|TRBJ2-5
TGTGCCTGGAGTCCCAGAGGAGAGACCCAGTACTTC
CAWSPRGETQYF
>TRBD1|few|TRBV15|TRBJ1-1
TGTGCCACCAGCAGAGATAAGACAGGGGAAGCTTTCTTT
CATSRDKTGEAFF
>NA|NA|TRBV6-6|TRBJ1-3
TGTGCCAGCAGTTTACCCGCCTCTGGAAACACCATATATTTT
CASSLPASGNTIYF
>TRBD2|NA|TRBV10-2|TRBJ2-3
TGCGCCAGCAGTGAGTCCGGACTAGCGGGAGGGACAGATACGCAGTATTTT
CASSESGLAGGTDTQYF
>NA|NA|TRBV4-1|TRBJ1-1
TGCGCCAGCAGCCCAAGAGGAAACAGGAGGTCGAACACTGAAGCTTTCTTT
CASSPRGNRRSNTEAFF
>TRBD2|NA|TRBV11-3|TRBJ2-1
TGTGCCAGCAGCTGGGGGCTAGCGGGAGTCTACAATGAGCAGTTCTTC
CASSWGLAGVYNEQFF
>TRBD2|once|TRBV10-3|TRBJ2-6
TGTGCCATCCAGTGGGCTAGCGGGAGTGATGGGGCCAACGTCCTGACTTTC
CAIQWASGSDGANVLTF
>NA|NA|TRBV7-8|TRBJ2-4
TGTGCCAGCAGCTGGGGATCCAAAAACATTCAGTACTTC
CASSWGSKNIQYF
>NA|NA|TRBV5-1|TRBJ2-3
TGCGCCAGCAGCTTGGAGGGGGATACGCAGTATTTT
CASSLEGDTQYF
>NA|NA|TRBV5-5|TRBJ1-6
TGTGCCAGCAGCCTCCTTAGTTGGGATCATTCACTCCACTTT
CASSLLSWDHSLHF
>NA|NA|TRBV11-2|TRBJ1-1
TGTGCCAGCAGCTACGTCCCCTCCACAGAAGCTTTCTTT
CASSYVPSTEAFF
>TRBD1|NA|TRBV7-2|TRBJ2-7
TGTGCCAGCAGCCGGGACAGTTTGAACTCCTACGAGCAGTACTTC
CASSRDSLNSYEQYF
>NA|once|TRBV20-1|TRBJ2-1
TGCAGTGCTTGGTGGCGCAATGAGCAGTTCTTC
CSAWWRNEQFF
>NA|NA|TRBV19|TRBJ2-2
TGTGCCAGTTCTAGGGGCTGGGGGCCGAACACCGGGGAGCTGTTTTTT
CASSRGWGPNTGELFF
>NA|NA|TRBV6-6|TRBJ1-2
TGTGCCAGCACCCATACTCAGGGGACCTATGGCTACACCTTC
CASTHTQGTYGYTF
>NA|NA|TRBV19|TRBJ1-2
TGTGCCAGTAGTATAGGGGCTCCGGCTGGCTACACCTTC
CASSIGAPAGYTF
>NA|NA|TRBV7-9|TRBJ1-1
TGTGCCAGCACCTTGGGACACCAGAACACTGAAGCTTTCTTT
CASTLGHQNTEAFF
>TRBD2|NA|TRBV5-6|TRBJ2-1
TGTGCCAGCAGCGAGCGGACTAGCGGGAGGGAAAATGAGCAGTTCTTC
CASSERTSGRENEQFF
>TRBD2|NA|TRBV5-1|TRBJ2-1
TGCGCCAGCAGCCTAGGACTAGCGGGTGCCTACAATGAGCAGTTCTTC
CASSLGLAGAYNEQFF
>NA|NA|TRBV9|TRBJ1-1
TGTGCCGGCAACACCCAGGGGATGGGCACTGAAGCTTTCTTT
CAGNTQGMGTEAFF
>NA|NA|TRBV15|TRBJ1-1
TGTGCCACCAGCAGAGAGGAGGGCACTGAAGCTTTCTTT
CATSREEGTEAFF
>TRBD1|NA|TRBV28|TRBJ1-2
TGTGCCAGCAGTCAGGACAGGGACTATGGCTACACCTTC
CASSQDRDYGYTF
>NA|NA|TRBV19|TRBJ2-1
TGTGCCAGTAGTCAGTGGGGAAGCTCCTACAATGAGCAGTTCTTC
CASSQWGSSYNEQFF
>NA|NA|TRBV9|TRBJ1-4
TGTGCCAGCAGCGTCGGAGGGTTGGATGAAAAACTGTTTTTT
CASSVGGLDEKLFF
>NA|NA|TRBV6-5|TRBJ2-7
TGTGCCAGCACCGGGGGGAGAACAGGGTCCTACGAGCAGTACTTC
CASTGGRTGSYEQYF
>TRBD2|NA|TRBV5-4|TRBJ2-7
TGTGCCAGCAGCTTGGAGTCGGCGGGAGGGCCGCGGGAGCAGTACTTC
CASSLESAGGPREQYF
>TRBD2|NA|TRBV28|TRBJ2-7
TGTGCCAGCAGTTCGTTTGGGGGAGGGGCCTACGAGCAGTACTTC
CASSSFGGGAYEQYF
>NA|NA|TRBV5-1|TRBJ1-1
TGCGCCAGCAGCTATAGTGAGAACACTGAAGCTTTCTTT
CASSYSENTEAFF
>NA|once|TRBV7-6|TRBJ1-2
TGTGCCAGCAGCCCAACCCCGGGCGGAGGGGACTATGGCTACACCTTC
CASSPTPGGGDYGYTF
>TRBD1|many|TRBV18|TRBJ1-2
TGTGCCAGCTCACCGGACAGGAACTATGGCTACACCTTC
CASSPDRNYGYTF
>NA|NA|TRBV2|TRBJ2-7
TGTGCCAGCAGTGAGGGGGCAAAGAGCGAGCAGTACTTC
CASSEGAKSEQYF
>NA|NA|TRBV11-2|TRBJ1-2
TGTGCCAGCAGCTTAGAACTTAGCTATGGCTACACCTTC
CASSLELSYGYTF
>NA|NA|TRBV6-6|TRBJ1-1
TGTGCCAGCACCGACCCCGGAAAGAACACTGAAGCTTTCTTT
CASTDPGKNTEAFF
>NA|NA|TRBV7-2|TRBJ2-5
TGTGCCAGCACAGCTTACAGGGTTGGGGAGACCCAGTACTTC
CASTAYRVGETQYF
>TRBD1|NA|TRBV28|TRBJ1-2
TGTGCCAGCAACACCGGGACAGGGTATGGCTACACCTTC
CASNTGTGYGYTF
>NA|NA|TRBV13|TRBJ1-1
TGTGCCACCGAGCGGGCTACGAACACTGAAGCTTTCTTT
CATERATNTEAFF
>NA|NA|TRBV5-1|TRBJ2-7
TGCGCCAGCAGCGGGGGACCCGGGGCCTACGAGCAGTACTTC
CASSGGPGAYEQYF
>NA|NA|TRBV4-1|TRBJ2-3
TGCGCCAGCAGCCAAGGTTCCCGGTTGGGGACAGATACGCAGTATTTT
CASSQGSRLGTDTQYF
>NA|NA|TRBV1|TRBJ2-7
TGCACCAGCAGCCAAGGGAACGGGAGCGAGCAGTACTTC
CTSSQGNGSEQYF